This record concerns one TCR beta chain sequence. Its matching antigen is unknown. These data belong to a study of shared clonotypes between healthy human individuals. Data came from immunoSEQ multiplex PCR; TCRdb stores just in-frame clones and leaves some out. The sample shows some 2.1 million clones, about 95% of them seen only once. Study results and caveats: Even with large depth, rarefaction showed that sorted-subset sequencing was incomplete. Several donors shared approximately 5% of their naive CD4 clonotypes.

The V end lost 5 bases, the J end lost 2 bases, and 9 bases lay between the germline ends. The length of the CDR3 is 13 residues. CDR1 PRHDT and CDR2 FYEKMQ come from the germline V gene (reference sequence). It was CD45RO-negative cells, positively selected for CCR7, that made up naive CD8 cells, with terminally differentiated effector memory CD45RA+ cells excluded. The rearrangement uses TRBV13 and TRBJ2-5; unclear D gene. The sequence was collected from a man aged 18 to 30 in good health. The sequenced sample consisted of naive CD8+ T cells sorted from blood. CDR3 in DNA: TGTGCCAGCAGCACGGGCCAACAAGAGACCCAGTACTTC. Its translation is CASSTGQQETQYF.